This entry lists 10 T cell receptor beta chains sequenced from one sample in a study of regulatory T cells in long-lasting Graves disease. Time point described: persistent/refractory GD, antithyroid drugs over 5 years with positive TRAb. Extracted PBMC RNA gave rise to the TCR library. Arm-PCR with iRepertoire HTBI primers amplified the CDR3 regions for these TCR beta libraries. TCRdb re-called the multiplex PCR reads through MiXCR, storing one row per CDR3 protein. The sample has roughly 430,000 distinct CDR3 sequences, under 25% seen once; the top ten hold roughly an eighth. Sequencing used peripheral blood mononuclear cells (PBMCs), obtained when the disease was refractory, from a patient treated with antithyroid drugs. These receptors came from a female donor with Graves disease.

Only a few counts were recorded for this clonotype. The chain links TRBV6-1 to TRBJ2-7, with 7 bases aligning to TRBD1. The CDR3 has 13 amino acids. Germline V gene data show CDR1 as MNHNS and CDR2 as SASEGT. V dropped 7 bases and J dropped 6; count of bases not matched to a gene: 9. The CDR3 is CASTNTGVVEQYF. CDR3 DNA: TGTGCCAGCACCAACACAGGGGTCGTCGAGCAGTACTTC.

The table lists this clonotype with many counts. The rearrangement links TRBV28 to TRBJ2-7, with D tentatively TRBD1 or TRBD2 (5 bases each). V was shortened by 10 bases and J by 4 bases, with 20 bases between the two germline ends. This CDR3 region has 14 residues. CDR1 is MDHEN, CDR2 SYDVKM, per germline. Here the CDR3 DNA reads TGTGCCAAACGTTCTCGGGGACCCCTTTACGAGCAGTACTTC. Translation: CAKRSRGPLYEQYF. Using reference TRBV28 and TRBJ2-7 for the parts outside the CDR3, the full variable domain is DVKVTQSSRYLVKRTGEKVFLECVQDMDHENMFWYRQDPGLGLRLIYFSYDVKMKEKGDIPEGYSVSREKKERFSLILESASTNQTSMYLCAKRSRGPLYEQYFGPGTRLTVT.

The sample holds a few counts of this clonotype. The rearrangement joins TRBV10-2 to TRBJ2-7; TRBD2 agrees at 7 bases. The germline V gene has CDR1 WSHSY and CDR2 SAAADI. This CDR3 contains 17 residues. The ends lost 7 bases at V and 0 bases at J; junction bases unmatched: 15. The chain's CDR3 is CASTPPREAGGSYEQYF. The DNA for the CDR3 is TGCGCCAGCACCCCACCCCGGGAGGCCGGGGGCTCCTACGAGCAGTACTTC.

This clonotype was observed at least ten times. This chain joins TRBV2 and TRBJ2-6; 11 positions match TRBD2. CDR1 is SNHLY, CDR2 FYNNEI, per germline. The CDR3 sequence is 17 residues long. V lost 6 bases, J lost 2 bases, and 6 bases stayed unmatched. CDR3 nucleotides: TGTGCCAGCAGCCCTAGCGGGAGGACCGCTGGGGCCAACGTCCTGACTTTC. This encodes CASSPSGRTAGANVLTF.

This clonotype turned up a few times. The chain carries TRBV7-2 and TRBJ2-7, with 7 bases lining up with TRBD2. This CDR3 has 14 residues. V was clipped by 2 bases and J by 7 bases; unmatched bases: 8. The germline CDR1 and CDR2 sequences are SGHTA and FQGNSA. This CDR3 reads CASSLRDYIREQYF. In DNA, the CDR3 is TGTGCCAGCAGCTTACGGGACTATATCCGGGAGCAGTACTTC.

As concerns this clonotype: This could be a read error, since a much larger clone is one nucleotide away. The CDR3 ends on some other residue instead of the conserved phenylalanine or tryptophan, so this is likely a read error. The rearrangement uses TRBV10-1 and TRBJ2-7, with 8 bases aligning to TRBD2. The CDR3 consists of 14 residues. Per germline, CDR1 WNHNN and CDR2 SYGVQD (reference sequence). With V trimmed by 4 bases and J by 5 bases, 7 bases remained unmatched. The CDR3 reads CASSGPGGINEQYL. The CDR3 bases are TGCGCCAGCAGTGGCCCGGGGGGGATCAACGAGCAGTACCTC.

This clonotype was detected many times. The CDR3 region has the DNA TGTGCCAGTAGTGTGGACTTTGGCCTCTACGAGCAGTACTTC. As protein: CASSVDFGLYEQYF. The chain joins TRBV19 to TRBJ2-7; D is perhaps TRBD2 (5 bases). Between the trimmed V and J ends, which lost 5 bases and 3 bases, there was a span of 14 bases. This CDR3 is built from 14 residues. Germline CDR1 LNHDA, CDR2 SQIVND (reference sequence).

Comment on this clonotype: A clone one base away is much larger, so this may be a read error. V is TRBV9 and J is TRBJ2-2; maybe TRBD1 (6 bases). This CDR3 has 17 amino acids. Germline lookup yields CDR1 SGDLS and CDR2 YYNGEE. CDR3 residues: CASSVYAGVTNAGELFF. The DNA for the CDR3 is TGTGCCAGCAGCGTATACGCAGGGGTCACGAACGCCGGGGAGCTGTTTTTT.

In this sample, this clonotype turned up many times. The rearrangement joins TRBV28 to TRBJ2-7; 9 nucleotides match TRBD1. The germline gives CDR1 MDHEN, CDR2 SYDVKM. The CDR3 has 14 residues. The junction had 8 bases not matched to a gene; V was cut back by 6 bases and J by 5 bases. CDR3 loop: CASRRTGDFNEQYF. CDR3 nucleotide sequence: TGTGCCAGCAGGCGGACAGGGGATTTCAACGAGCAGTACTTC.

Ten or more counts support this clonotype. The gene calls are TRBV15 and TRBJ2-5; D could derive from TRBD1 or TRBD2 (5 bases each). Trimming left V 2 bases short and J 4 bases short, with 14 bases between. Germline loops: CDR1 LNHNV, CDR2 YYDKDF (reference sequence). The CDR3 length is 15 residues. In DNA form, the CDR3 reads TGTGCCACCAGCAGATCGCCCGGGGCCGCAGAGACCCAGTACTTC. Translating it yields CATSRSPGAAETQYF.